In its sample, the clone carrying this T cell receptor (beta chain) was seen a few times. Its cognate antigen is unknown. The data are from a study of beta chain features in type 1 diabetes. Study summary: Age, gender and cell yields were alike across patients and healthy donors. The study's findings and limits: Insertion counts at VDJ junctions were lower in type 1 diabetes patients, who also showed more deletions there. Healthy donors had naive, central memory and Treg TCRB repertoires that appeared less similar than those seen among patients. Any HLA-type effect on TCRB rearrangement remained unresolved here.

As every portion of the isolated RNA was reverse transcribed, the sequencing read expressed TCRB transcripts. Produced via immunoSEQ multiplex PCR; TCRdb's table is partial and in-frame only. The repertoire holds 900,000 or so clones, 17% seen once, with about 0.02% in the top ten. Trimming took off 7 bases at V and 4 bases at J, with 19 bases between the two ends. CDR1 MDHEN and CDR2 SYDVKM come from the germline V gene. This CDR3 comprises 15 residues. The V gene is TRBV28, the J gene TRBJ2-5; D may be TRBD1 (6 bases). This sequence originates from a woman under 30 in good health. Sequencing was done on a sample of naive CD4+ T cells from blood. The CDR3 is CASTLGGIGRETQYF. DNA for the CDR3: TGTGCCAGCACCCTAGGGGGTATTGGTCGAGAGACCCAGTACTTC.